The TCR beta chain described here comes from a study of CD8 T cells in Susac syndrome. RNA, at roughly 0.45 to 1 ug, was reverse transcribed with random hexamers. TCRdb used MiXCR to reprocess the immunoSEQ multiplex PCR reads, holding one entry per CDR3 protein. The data hold under 300,000 distinct CDR3 sequences, with almost 97% observed a single time. Sequencing was carried out using CD4+ T cells from PBMCs. This TCR was sampled from a human donor with Susac syndrome.

The CDR3 is CASSWSYIRRFRPQHF. In DNA form, the CDR3 reads TGTGCCAGCAGTTGGAGTTACATTAGGCGATTCCGGCCCCAGCATTTT. The V and J genes are TRBV27 and TRBJ1-5; D not certain. Germline V gene sequence: CDR1 MNHEY, CDR2 SMNVEV (reference sequence). This CDR3 contains 16 residues. Trimming removed 4 bases from V and 9 bases from J, with 22 bases in between.